The clone carrying this T cell receptor (beta chain) has more than one count but fewer than ten. This entry belongs to a study of beta chain features in type 1 diabetes. Whole-study context: On cell yields, gender and age, patients and healthy donors were similar.

CD45RO/CCR7/CD25/CD127/CD95/CD27 separated CD4+ naive, central memory, regulatory and stem cell-like memory cells by sorting. Sorted populations all had greater than 95% purity. All of the isolated RNA was reverse transcribed, so expressed TCRB transcripts were sequenced. Average reads for naive, central memory and regulatory T cell samples were roughly 3.4 million. Libraries were prepared by immunoSEQ multiplex PCR; TCRdb keeps only in-frame clonotypes and omits some of them. Of some 150,000 clones listed, about a tenth are singletons. This TCR derives from a woman aged 40 to 50 in good health. Sequencing was carried out using central memory CD4+ T cells from blood.

The chain's CDR3 is CASSLRTSGVETQYF. CDR3 nucleotide sequence: TGTGCCAGCAGCTTGCGGACTAGCGGGGTTGAGACCCAGTACTTC. The J gene is TRBJ2-5, the V gene TRBV5-6; 12 nucleotides agree with TRBD2. V shed 1 base, J shed 5 bases, and the junction held 3 bases outside the gene matches. Germline assignment: CDR1 SGHDT and CDR2 YYEEEE. CDR3 length equals 15 residues.